The 21 T cell receptor beta chains below come from one sample, sequenced in a study of shared clonotypes between healthy human individuals. Libraries were prepared by immunoSEQ multiplex PCR; TCRdb keeps only in-frame clonotypes and omits some of them. The sample has under 2,500,000 clones; more than 90% are singletons. The source material was naive CD4+ T cells sorted from blood. The subset denotes: CD45RA+ positively selected. Receptors were obtained from a man between 18 and 29 years old in good health.

For this clone: With a much larger clone just one base away, this may be a read error. The sample has other DNA sequences that encode this CDR3 too. The chain recombines TRBV6-5 with TRBJ2-7; TRBD1 agrees at 7 bases. This CDR3 region has 13 residues. Losses at the gene ends were 6 bases for V and 3 bases for J; bases not matched to a gene: 5. Germline loops: CDR1 MNHEY, CDR2 SVGAGI. CDR3 sequence reads: CASSYRDSYEQYF. CDR3 coding DNA: TGTGCCAGCAGCTACCGGGACAGCTACGAGCAGTACTTC.

The chain has TRBV9 and TRBJ2-7, with 7 bases lining up with TRBD1. This CDR3 spans 16 amino acids. Unmatched junction bases numbered 12, after V lost 3 bases and J lost 3 bases. Germline CDR1 reads SGDLS; CDR2 reads YYNGEE. The CDR3 protein is CASSDSPRDRYYEQYF. The CDR3 DNA sequence: TGTGCCAGCAGCGATAGCCCCCGGGACAGATACTACGAGCAGTACTTC.

The V and J genes are TRBV11-2 and TRBJ2-1, with 9 bases identical to TRBD2. Trimming cost V 0 bases and J 8 bases; bases outside gene matches: 5. Germline V gives CDR1 SGHAT, CDR2 FQNNGV. The CDR3 consists of 15 residues. CDR3 sequence (DNA): TGTGCCAGCAGCTTAGACGGACTAGCGATCGATGAGCAGTTCTTC. This gives the protein CASSLDGLAIDEQFF.

This sequence joins TRBV6-6 and TRBJ2-1; TRBD2 agrees at 9 bases. V was clipped by 4 bases and J by 2 bases; unmatched bases: 6. There are 16 residues in the CDR3. Germline CDR1 reads MNHNY; CDR2 reads SVGAGI (reference sequence). DNA for the CDR3: TGTGCCAGCAGTTCGTTAGCGGGGGAGACCTACAATGAGCAGTTCTTC. It yields the protein CASSSLAGETYNEQFF.

The chain combines TRBV25-1 with TRBJ2-7; possibly TRBD2 for D (5 bases). The germline V gene has CDR1 MGHDK and CDR2 SYGVNS. The CDR3 has 11 residues. Trimming took off 6 bases at V and 3 bases at J, with 6 bases between the two ends. The CDR3 reads CASRGLYEQYF. CDR3 nucleotide sequence: TGTGCCAGCAGAGGACTCTACGAGCAGTACTTC.

The chain employs TRBV4-3 and TRBJ2-6, with a possible D match to TRBD2 (6 bases). V was trimmed by 0 bases and J by 4 bases, leaving 16 bases between them. In germline, CDR1 is LGHNA, CDR2 YSLEER. The CDR3 sequence is 18 residues long. DNA for the CDR3: TGCGCCAGCAGCCAAGACCTCCGGGAGAAGTCGGGGGCCAACGTCCTGACTTTC. Protein product: CASSQDLREKSGANVLTF.

The rearrangement uses TRBV5-4 and TRBJ2-3; D perhaps matches TRBD2 (5 bases). V was trimmed by 4 bases and J by 2 bases, leaving 14 bases between them. The CDR3 runs 15 residues. CDR1 and CDR2 (germline): SGHNT, YYREEE (reference sequence). CDR3 sequence (DNA): TGTGCCAGCAGCGCCGGCGGGCGGCACACAGATACGCAGTATTTT. This translates into CASSAGGRHTDTQYF.

This clone has only one observation. The genes are TRBV5-1 and TRBJ2-7, with 8 positions matching TRBD2. Germline loops: CDR1 SGHRS, CDR2 YFSETQ. V shed 1 base and J 6 bases; nucleotides not matched to a gene: 15. This CDR3 has 17 amino acids. The CDR3 DNA is TGCGCCAGCAGCTTGAGCCCAGCGGGGGTTAGGTACTCCGAGCAGTACTTC. Translating it yields CASSLSPAGVRYSEQYF.

V is TRBV30 and J is TRBJ1-4, with D unclear. This CDR3 comprises 12 residues. Germline V lookup: CDR1 GTSNPN, CDR2 SVGIG (reference sequence). With 4 bases removed from V and 5 bases from J, the gap between germline ends came to 8 bases. CDR3: CAWTLDNEKLFF. The CDR3 bases are TGTGCCTGGACACTGGACAATGAAAAACTGTTTTTT.

For this clone: Other DNA sequences in this specimen translate into the identical CDR3. This rearrangement joins TRBV5-1 to TRBJ1-1; D call uncertain. This CDR3 is 13 amino acids long. Trimming pared 0 bases from V and 3 bases from J, leaving 6 bases between. In germline, CDR1 is SGHRS, CDR2 YFSETQ. The CDR3 here is CASSLGGDTEAFF. In DNA, the CDR3 is TGCGCCAGCAGCTTGGGCGGGGACACTGAAGCTTTCTTT.

Concerning this clone: This CDR3 is also generated by other DNA sequences in the sample. The J gene is TRBJ1-1, the V gene TRBV28, with D possibly being TRBD1 (6 bases). CDR1 MDHEN and CDR2 SYDVKM come from the germline V gene. With 5 bases removed from V and 6 bases from J, the gap between germline ends came to 10 bases. The CDR3 length is 12 residues. The CDR3 spells CASSLRQAEAFF. CDR3 coding DNA: TGTGCCAGCAGTCTCAGACAGGCTGAAGCTTTCTTT. Full variable domain (missing parts from reference TRBV28 and TRBJ1-1): DVKVTQSSRYLVKRTGEKVFLECVQDMDHENMFWYRQDPGLGLRLIYFSYDVKMKEKGDIPEGYSVSREKKERFSLILESASTNQTSMYLCASSLRQAEAFFGQGTRLTVV.

The V and J genes are TRBV25-1 and TRBJ2-7, with TRBD2 identical over 12 bases. The CDR3 is made up of 16 amino acids. CDR1 is MGHDK and CDR2 is SYGVNS in the germline V gene. Germline trimming cut 6 bases from V and 5 bases from J; bases unmatched to any gene: 11. The CDR3 loop is CASSPRLAGGPHEQYF. The CDR3 DNA follows: TGTGCCAGCAGCCCCAGGCTAGCGGGAGGGCCCCACGAGCAGTACTTC.

In regard to this clone: Other DNA variants within this sample encode the same CDR3. This chain uses TRBV27 with TRBJ1-1; D remains ambiguous. The CDR3 covers 15 residues. The V and J ends lost 5 bases and 0 bases respectively, with 13 bases between them. Germline V gene lookup returns CDR1 MNHEY and CDR2 SMNVEV (reference sequence). CDR3 in amino acids: CASSLRTGMNTEAFF. CDR3 nucleotides: TGTGCCAGCAGTCTCCGGACGGGCATGAACACTGAAGCTTTCTTT.

In nucleotides, the CDR3 is TGCGCCAGCAGCCAAGATCCCATAGCGGACTACACCGGGGAGCTGTTTTTT. This codes for CASSQDPIADYTGELFF. V usage is TRBV4-3 and J usage is TRBJ2-2; weak D call: TRBD2 (6 bases). Germline CDR1 reads LGHNA; CDR2 reads YSLEER. Trimming took off 0 bases at V and 3 bases at J, with 14 bases between the two ends. The CDR3 extends over 17 amino acids.

CDR3 loop: CASWGHGGVQTQYF. CDR3 nucleotides: TGTGCCAGCTGGGGGCACGGAGGGGTACAGACCCAGTACTTC. The chain couples TRBV2 to TRBJ2-5; D assignment may be TRBD1 or TRBD2 (6 bases each). Between the trimmed V and J ends, which lost 8 bases and 6 bases, there was a span of 19 bases. The CDR3 contains 14 residues. Germline-derived CDR1 and CDR2 are SNHLY and FYNNEI.

The rearrangement links TRBV29-1 to TRBJ1-1; D is uncertain. Trimming pared 8 bases from V and 5 bases from J, leaving 9 bases between. Germline values: CDR1 SQVTM, CDR2 ANQGSEA. This CDR3 is built from 10 residues. CDR3 coding DNA: TGCAGCTCTTGGGGAACTGAAGCTTTCTTT. Translating it yields CSSWGTEAFF.

The chain has TRBV2 and TRBJ2-6; the match to TRBD2 covers 7 bases. CDR1 is SNHLY, CDR2 FYNNEI, per germline. Unmatched junction bases numbered 5, after V lost 2 bases and J lost 1 base. This CDR3 region has 17 residues. The CDR3 here is CASSERGRVSGANVLTF. The CDR3 nucleotides are TGTGCCAGCAGTGAACGAGGGAGGGTTTCTGGGGCCAACGTCCTGACTTTC.

Points on this clone: Other DNA sequences in the same sample also yield this CDR3. The rearrangement joins TRBV27 to TRBJ1-6; 7 bases agree with TRBD1. This CDR3 has 13 amino acids. The germline CDR1 and CDR2 sequences are MNHEY and SMNVEV (reference sequence). The ends lost 5 bases at V and 7 bases at J; junction bases unmatched: 2. Here the CDR3 DNA reads TGTGCCAGCAGTCAACAGGGGAATTCACCCCTCCACTTT. Its translation is CASSQQGNSPLHF.

This rearrangement joins TRBV2 to TRBJ2-3, with D perhaps matching TRBD2 (6 bases). CDR3 length: 16 residues. The V end was cut by 6 bases, the J end by 1 base, with 17 bases between. In germline, CDR1 is SNHLY, CDR2 FYNNEI. CDR3 nucleotides: TGTGCCAGCAGCTCGACTAGAACCGTCGGCACAGATACGCAGTATTTT. It codes for CASSSTRTVGTDTQYF.

The gene calls are TRBV30 and TRBJ2-7; 9 bases agree with TRBD2. The V gene end was trimmed by 3 bases and the J gene end by 5 bases; junction bases not matched to a gene: 5. This CDR3 region has 13 residues. Per germline, CDR1 GTSNPN and CDR2 SVGIG (reference sequence). The CDR3 is CAWRLAGTHEQYF. The CDR3 nucleotides read TGTGCCTGGAGACTAGCGGGTACCCACGAGCAGTACTTC.

V is TRBV28 and J is TRBJ1-2, with D possibly TRBD1 on 6 matching bases. This CDR3 spans 14 amino acids. Per the germline V gene, CDR1 is MDHEN and CDR2 is SYDVKM. Trimming left V 9 bases short and J 4 bases short, with 18 bases between. The CDR3 protein is CASSYREGGYGYTF. The CDR3 DNA reads TGTGCCAGTTCTTACAGGGAGGGTGGCTATGGCTACACCTTC.